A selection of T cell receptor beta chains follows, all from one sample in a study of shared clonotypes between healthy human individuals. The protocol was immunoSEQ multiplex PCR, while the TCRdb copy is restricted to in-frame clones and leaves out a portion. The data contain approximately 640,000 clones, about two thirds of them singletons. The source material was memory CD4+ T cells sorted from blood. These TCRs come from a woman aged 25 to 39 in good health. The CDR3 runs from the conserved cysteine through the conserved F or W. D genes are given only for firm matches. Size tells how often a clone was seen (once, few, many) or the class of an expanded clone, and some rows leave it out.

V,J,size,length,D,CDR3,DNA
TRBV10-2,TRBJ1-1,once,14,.,CASSVDGENTEAFF,TGCGCCAGCAGTGTTGACGGGGAGAACACTGAAGCTTTCTTT
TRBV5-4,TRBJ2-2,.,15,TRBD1,CASSFLTGGTGELFF,TGTGCCAGCAGCTTTCTGACAGGGGGAACCGGGGAGCTGTTTTTT
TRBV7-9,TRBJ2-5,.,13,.,CASSLPGEETQYF,TGTGCCAGCAGCCTACCCGGCGAGGAGACCCAGTACTTC
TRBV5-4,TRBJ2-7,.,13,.,CASSLKSDYEQYF,TGTGCCAGCAGCTTGAAGTCGGATTACGAGCAGTACTTC
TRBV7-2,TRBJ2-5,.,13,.,CASSLYRQETQYF,TGTGCCAGCAGCTTATACAGACAAGAGACCCAGTACTTC
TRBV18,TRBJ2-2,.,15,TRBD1,CASSPRQGFTGELFF,TGTGCCAGCTCACCGCGACAGGGATTCACCGGGGAGCTGTTTTTT
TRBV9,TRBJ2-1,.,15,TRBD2,CASSVTSGRAIEQFF,TGTGCCAGCAGCGTGACTAGCGGGAGGGCCATTGAGCAGTTCTTC
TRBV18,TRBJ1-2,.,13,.,CASSPSGYNGYTF,TGTGCCAGCTCACCATCAGGGTATAATGGCTACACCTTC
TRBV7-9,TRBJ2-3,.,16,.,CASSFGTGTSADTQYF,TGTGCCAGCAGCTTCGGGACCGGGACTTCAGCAGATACGCAGTATTTT
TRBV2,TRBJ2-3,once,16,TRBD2,CASKRLAGGGVDTQYF,TGTGCCAGCAAGCGGCTAGCGGGAGGAGGGGTAGATACGCAGTATTTT
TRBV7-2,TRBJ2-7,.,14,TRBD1,CASSPGQASYEQYF,TGTGCCAGCAGCCCAGGACAGGCGTCCTACGAGCAGTACTTC
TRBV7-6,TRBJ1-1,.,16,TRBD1,CASSLDSSGTGTAAFF,TGTGCCAGCAGCTTAGATTCCTCCGGGACAGGGACTGCAGCTTTCTTT
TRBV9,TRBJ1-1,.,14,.,CASSVGGYDTEAFF,TGTGCCAGCAGCGTAGGAGGTTATGACACTGAAGCTTTCTTT
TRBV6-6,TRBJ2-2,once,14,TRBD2,CASSRTSGTGELFF,TGTGCCAGCAGTCGGACTAGCGGCACCGGGGAGCTGTTTTTT
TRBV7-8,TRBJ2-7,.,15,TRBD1,CASSFQRTGRHEQYF,TGTGCCAGCAGCTTCCAACGGACAGGGCGGCACGAGCAGTACTTC
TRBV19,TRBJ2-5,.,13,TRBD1,CASSTTGSGTQYF,TGTGCCAGTAGTACGACAGGGTCCGGGACCCAGTACTTC
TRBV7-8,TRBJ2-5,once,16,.,CASTFPGGRGEVAQYF,TGTGCCAGCACTTTCCCAGGGGGAAGGGGGGAAGTGGCCCAGTACTTC
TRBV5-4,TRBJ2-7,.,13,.,CASSGRDGYEQYF,TGTGCCAGCAGCGGCCGGGACGGCTACGAGCAGTACTTC
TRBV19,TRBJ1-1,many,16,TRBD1,CASSGQGGLLNTEAFF,TGTGCCAGCTCGGGACAGGGTGGTCTTCTGAACACTGAAGCTTTCTTT
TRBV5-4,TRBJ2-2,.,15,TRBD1,CASSFDRDDTGELFF,TGTGCCAGCAGCTTCGACAGGGACGACACCGGGGAGCTGTTTTTT
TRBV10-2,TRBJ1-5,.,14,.,CASSESISNQPQHF,TGCGCCAGCAGTGAGTCGATAAGCAATCAGCCCCAGCATTTT